These 13 T cell receptor beta chains came from one sample sequenced in a study of blood T cell repertoires in COVID-19. The method was immunoSEQ multiplex PCR; TCRdb's version includes in-frame clones alone and lacks a portion of them. The repertoire holds about 150,000 clones, with approximately 80% as singletons. Material for sequencing was peripheral blood. All receptors derive from a human donor in a cohort sampled during active COVID-19.

This clone was seen just once. V is TRBV30 and J is TRBJ1-5; 7 positions match TRBD1. In germline, CDR1 is GTSNPN, CDR2 SVGIG (reference sequence). CDR3 length equals 19 residues. With 0 bases clipped from V and 4 bases from J, the junction kept 18 bases outside the gene matches. CDR3 amino acids: CAWSVPGTEGSPRNQPQHF. DNA of the CDR3: TGTGCCTGGAGTGTACCCGGGACAGAGGGCTCCCCGAGGAATCAGCCCCAGCATTTT.

The rearrangement uses TRBV30 and TRBJ1-2, with D maybe TRBD1 (6 bases). CDR1 and CDR2 from the germline V gene are GTSNPN and SVGIG (reference sequence). Trimming took 4 bases from V and 4 from J, leaving 13 bases between them. The CDR3 has 13 residues. As DNA, the CDR3 is TGTGCCTGGAACAGGGAGTCCTCCTATGGCTACACCTTC. Translating gives CAWNRESSYGYTF.

This clone was counted once. The J gene is TRBJ1-1, the V gene TRBV19; D is unresolved. There are 13 residues in the CDR3. The V gene's germline CDR1 is LNHDA and CDR2 SQIVND (reference sequence). The V end lost 1 base, the J end lost 1 base, and 4 bases lay between the germline ends. DNA for the CDR3: TGTGCCAGTAGTATAGGGCCGAACACTGAAGCTTTCTTT. Protein: CASSIGPNTEAFF.

The chain has TRBV28 and TRBJ1-2; D not certain. The length of the CDR3 is 15 residues. The V end was cut by 2 bases, the J end by 1 base, with 11 bases between. The germline CDR1 and CDR2 sequences are MDHEN and SYDVKM. The CDR3 loop is CASSLSQEDNYGYTF. CDR3 bases: TGTGCCAGCAGTTTAAGTCAAGAGGATAACTATGGCTACACCTTC.

The CDR3 DNA sequence: TGTGCCAGTAGTCCACAGAGTATGAACACTGAAGCTTTCTTT. It specifies CASSPQSMNTEAFF. The V gene is TRBV19, the J gene TRBJ1-1; D remains unclear. Germline CDR1 is LNHDA and CDR2 is SQIVND (reference sequence). The CDR3 is 14 residues long. V lost 5 bases and J lost 0, with 10 bases in between.

The chain carries TRBV2 and TRBJ1-2; a possible D gene is TRBD1 (6 bases). CDR3 length equals 17 residues. V dropped 2 bases and J dropped 6 bases, with 22 bases sitting between them. Per the germline V gene, CDR1 is SNHLY and CDR2 is FYNNEI. The DNA of the CDR3 is TGTGCCAGCAGTGAACAAAGGGCGGGTCGGTCAGGGGATGGCTACACCTTC. Its protein product is CASSEQRAGRSGDGYTF.

The V call is TRBV28, the J call TRBJ1-6; 7 bases align to TRBD1. In germline, CDR1 is MDHEN, CDR2 SYDVKM. The V segment lost 5 bases and the J segment 7 bases; nucleotides outside the gene matches: 8. This CDR3 is 15 amino acids long. DNA of the CDR3: TGTGCCAGCAGTCCGGGACAGCTAAAAAATTCACCCCTCCACTTT. Its translation is CASSPGQLKNSPLHF.

The CDR3 is CASSLDGQLNTEAFF. The CDR3 nucleotides read TGTGCCAGCAGCTTGGACGGACAGCTGAACACTGAAGCTTTCTTT. This sequence joins TRBV11-1 and TRBJ1-1; the D gene is possibly TRBD1 (6 bases). The length of the CDR3 is 15 residues. Germline CDR1 is SGHAT and CDR2 is FQDESV (reference sequence). V was clipped by 3 bases and J by 0 bases, with 11 bases between them.

The chain recombines TRBV7-8 with TRBJ2-7, with TRBD2 as a possible D gene (5 bases). The CDR3 is made up of 20 amino acids. With 6 bases removed from V and 6 bases from J, the gap between germline ends came to 36 bases. Germline-derived CDR1 and CDR2 are SGHVS and FQNEAQ. The CDR3 loop reads CASRSLKSKRPHVPAGEQYV. CDR3 sequence (DNA): TGTGCCAGCAGATCCCTAAAATCCAAAAGACCACACGTTCCGGCGGGCGAGCAGTACGTC.

The rearrangement joins TRBV5-3 to TRBJ1-4, with D possibly being TRBD1 (6 bases). TRBV5-3 is identified as an open reading frame with a role that is uncertain. Trimming left V 1 base short and J 10 bases short, with 17 bases between. The CDR3 covers 15 residues. The CDR3 loop reads CARSLMLQGTGKLFF. Written as DNA, the CDR3 is TGTGCCAGAAGCTTGATGTTGCAGGGGACCGGAAAACTGTTTTTT.

V is TRBV15 and J is TRBJ1-5, with TRBD1 as a possible D gene (6 bases). This CDR3 has 14 residues. CDR1 LNHNV and CDR2 YYDKDF come from the germline V gene (reference sequence). V was cut by 0 bases and J by 5 bases, with 8 bases left in between. The CDR3 reads CATSRDPGDQPQHF. The CDR3 nucleotides are TGTGCCACCAGCAGAGATCCAGGGGATCAGCCCCAGCATTTT.

The chain joins TRBV4-2 to TRBJ1-2; D is perhaps TRBD1 (6 bases). V shed 0 bases and J shed 3 bases, with 14 bases lying between them. CDR1 LGHNA and CDR2 YNFKEQ come from the germline V gene. The CDR3 is 16 residues long. CDR3 nucleotides: TGTGCCAGCAGCCAAGATTTGTTCTCAGGGGACTATGGCTACACCTTC. Translation gives CASSQDLFSGDYGYTF.

This clone has a single count. The V call is TRBV19, the J call TRBJ2-2; D remains ambiguous. The V and J ends lost 0 bases and 3 bases respectively, with 5 bases between them. The CDR3 totals 14 residues. The germline V gene encodes CDR1 LNHDA and CDR2 SQIVND (reference sequence). The CDR3 nucleotides are TGTGCCAGTAGTATAGAGGCCTACACCGGGGAGCTGTTTTTT. This translates into CASSIEAYTGELFF.